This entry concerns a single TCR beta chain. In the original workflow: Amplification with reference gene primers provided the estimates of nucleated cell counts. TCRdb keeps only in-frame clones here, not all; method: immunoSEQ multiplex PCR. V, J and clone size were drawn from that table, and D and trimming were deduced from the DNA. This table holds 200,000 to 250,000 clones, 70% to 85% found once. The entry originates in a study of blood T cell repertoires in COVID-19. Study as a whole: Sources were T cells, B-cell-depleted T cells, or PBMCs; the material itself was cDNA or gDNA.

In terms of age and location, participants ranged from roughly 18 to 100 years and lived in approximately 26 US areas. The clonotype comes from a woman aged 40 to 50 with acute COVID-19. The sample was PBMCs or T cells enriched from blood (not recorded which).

Here the CDR3 reads CASSPWAEGFLNTEAFF. DNA of the CDR3: TGCGCCAGCAGCCCTTGGGCTGAGGGATTTCTGAACACTGAAGCTTTCTTT. This chain links TRBV5-1 with TRBJ1-1; D gene uncertain. Trimming removed 4 bases at V and 0 bases at J, with 19 bases between. The CDR3 has 17 amino acids. Germline V lookup: CDR1 SGHRS, CDR2 YFSETQ.